These 19 T cell receptor beta chains came from one sample sequenced in a study of cytomegalovirus exposure and HLA in healthy donors. This PCR relied on a set of 60 Vbeta primers and 13 Jbeta primers. Measured with immunoSEQ multiplex PCR; TCRdb has only the in-frame clones, and not every one. The top ten hold around 3.2% of the sample, which has about 170,000 clones, 60% to 85% seen once. The sample taken for sequencing was PBMCs. The receptors derive from a female donor in good health and CMV-seronegative.

The V and J genes are TRBV13 and TRBJ1-6, with D maybe TRBD1 (5 bases). This CDR3 region has 15 residues. CDR1 is PRHDT, CDR2 FYEKMQ, per germline (reference sequence). Trimming took off 3 bases at V and 3 bases at J, with 9 bases between the two ends. The CDR3 reads CASSLGQGYNSPLHF. The CDR3 region has the DNA TGTGCCAGCAGCTTGGGTCAGGGCTATAATTCACCCCTCCACTTT.

The V and J genes are TRBV5-1 and TRBJ1-1; D unclear. The length of the CDR3 is 15 residues. Deletions cut 2 bases from V and 1 base from J, with 12 bases between. CDR1 is SGHRS and CDR2 is YFSETQ in the germline V gene. CDR3 sequence (DNA): TGCGCCAGCAGCTTTTTCGGGGTGACGAACACTGAAGCTTTCTTT. Its protein product is CASSFFGVTNTEAFF.

Here the CDR3 reads CASSLTEAFF. The CDR3 DNA is TGTGCCAGCAGCCTCACTGAAGCTTTCTTT. V and J are TRBV7-8 and TRBJ1-1; D gene ambiguous. Trimming shortened V by 5 bases and J by 4 bases, and 2 bases separated the two germline ends. Germline CDR1 is SGHVS and CDR2 is FQNEAQ. This CDR3 spans 10 amino acids. The full variable domain, rest sourced from reference TRBV7-8 and TRBJ1-1, is GAGVSQSPRYKVAKRGQDVALRCDPISGHVSLFWYQQALGQGPEFLTYFQNEAQLDKSGLPSDRFFAERPEGSVSTLKIQRTQQEDSAVYLCASSLTEAFFGQGTRLTVV.

The rearrangement joins TRBV4-3 to TRBJ1-6; 10 bases are shared with TRBD1. The CDR3 sequence is 16 residues long. The germline V gene encodes CDR1 LGHNA and CDR2 YSLEER. V shed 0 bases, J shed 9 bases, and the junction held 5 bases outside the gene matches. The chain's CDR3 is CASSQDLGTGVSPLHF. CDR3 bases: TGCGCCAGCAGCCAAGACCTCGGGACAGGGGTTTCACCCCTCCACTTT.

The CDR3 region has the DNA TGCGCCAGCAGCTTGGGACAGGGGATCTATGGCTACACCTTC. Residues: CASSLGQGIYGYTF. The V gene is TRBV5-1, the J gene TRBJ1-2; 8 nucleotides align to TRBD1. The germline gives CDR1 SGHRS, CDR2 YFSETQ. The CDR3 extends over 14 amino acids. V lost 0 bases to trimming and J lost 4 bases; unmatched junction nucleotides: 2.

The V and J genes are TRBV28 and TRBJ1-4; 8 bases align to TRBD1. Germline lookup yields CDR1 MDHEN and CDR2 SYDVKM. V was pared by 6 bases and J by 3 bases, with 3 bases of the junction left unmatched. The CDR3 has 14 residues. The CDR3 loop reads CASRSTGANEKLFF. The CDR3 DNA sequence: TGTGCCAGCAGATCGACAGGGGCTAATGAAAAACTGTTTTTT. Using reference TRBV28 and TRBJ1-4 for the parts outside the CDR3, the full variable domain is DVKVTQSSRYLVKRTGEKVFLECVQDMDHENMFWYRQDPGLGLRLIYFSYDVKMKEKGDIPEGYSVSREKKERFSLILESASTNQTSMYLCASRSTGANEKLFFGSGTQLSVL.

The rearrangement links TRBV28 to TRBJ2-7, with TRBD2 matching over 10 bases. This CDR3 has 15 residues. Germline V lookup: CDR1 MDHEN, CDR2 SYDVKM. V lost 5 bases and J lost 2; bases outside the gene matches: 6. The CDR3 nucleotides read TGTGCCAGCAGTACGACCGGGACTAGCGCCTACGAGCAGTACTTC. This sequence encodes CASSTTGTSAYEQYF. The full variable domain, with the rest looked up from reference TRBV28 and TRBJ2-7, is DVKVTQSSRYLVKRTGEKVFLECVQDMDHENMFWYRQDPGLGLRLIYFSYDVKMKEKGDIPEGYSVSREKKERFSLILESASTNQTSMYLCASSTTGTSAYEQYFGPGTRLTVT.

The CDR3 nucleotides read TGTGCCAGCAGCTTGGCGGGGTGGTGGTATTTT. This sequence encodes CASSLAGWWYF. The chain recombines TRBV5-6 with TRBJ2-3; maybe TRBD2 (5 bases). CDR3 length equals 11 residues. Per germline, CDR1 SGHDT and CDR2 YYEEEE. The V end was cut by 0 bases, the J end by 14 bases, with 10 bases between.

This chain's CDR3 is CAGTSQGGNQPQHF. The CDR3 coding sequence is TGTGCCGGGACTAGTCAAGGGGGCAATCAGCCCCAGCATTTT. The V call is TRBV28, the J call TRBJ1-5; D perhaps matches TRBD1 (5 bases). V lost 11 bases and J 2 bases, leaving 16 bases between the germline ends. Germline CDR1 MDHEN, CDR2 SYDVKM. The CDR3 is 14 residues long.

The J gene is TRBJ2-2, the V gene TRBV14; perhaps TRBD2 as D (5 bases). This CDR3 is 13 amino acids long. V lost 5 bases and J lost 6, with 10 bases in between. Germline loops: CDR1 SGHDN, CDR2 FVKESK. CDR3 loop: CASSTLRAGELFF. The CDR3 region has the DNA TGTGCCAGCAGCACCCTGAGGGCCGGGGAGCTGTTTTTT.

CDR3 loop: CASSSRTGDSKKLFF. CDR3 DNA: TGTGCCAGCAGTTCCAGGACAGGGGATTCCAAAAAACTGTTTTTT. The rearrangement joins TRBV6-5 to TRBJ1-4, with 9 bases matching TRBD1. J gave up 9 bases and V 4 bases, and 9 bases lay outside the gene matches. From germline, CDR1 is MNHEY and CDR2 SVGAGI. This CDR3 spans 15 amino acids.

The J gene is TRBJ2-3, the V gene TRBV6-4, with TRBD2 identical over 8 bases. Per germline, CDR1 MRHNA and CDR2 SNTAGT. The V and J ends lost 0 bases and 2 bases, in that order; junction bases with no gene match: 4. This CDR3 is built from 16 residues. The CDR3 loop reads CASSDSAGGSTDTQYF. CDR3 bases: TGTGCCAGCAGTGACTCGGCGGGGGGTTCCACAGATACGCAGTATTTT.

This chain joins TRBV25-1 and TRBJ2-7; 8 nucleotides match TRBD2. The CDR3 totals 16 residues. Per germline, CDR1 MGHDK and CDR2 SYGVNS. V trimming: 3 bases; J trimming: 3 bases; junction bases outside the gene matches: 10. CDR3 nucleotide sequence: TGTGCCAGCAGTGACCCCAGCGGGAGATCAGTCTACGAGCAGTACTTC. This sequence encodes CASSDPSGRSVYEQYF.

This clone was counted a single time. The V call is TRBV2, the J call TRBJ2-1; 8 bases map to TRBD2. The CDR3 is 15 residues long. Germline CDR1 SNHLY, CDR2 FYNNEI. The junction had 3 bases not matched to a gene; V was cut back by 0 bases and J by 5 bases. CDR3 sequence (DNA): TGTGCCAGCAGTGAAGCCCCAGCGGGAGACAATGAGCAGTTCTTC. Protein: CASSEAPAGDNEQFF.

This chain joins TRBV2 and TRBJ2-2, with 8 bases identical to TRBD2. The V gene end was trimmed by 8 bases and the J gene end by 0 bases; junction bases not matched to a gene: 8. CDR1 is SNHLY and CDR2 is FYNNEI in the germline V gene. The CDR3 spans 16 residues. CDR3 nucleotides: TGTGCCAGCTCGCCAGCGGGAGTACCGAACACCGGGGAGCTGTTTTTT. Amino acid sequence: CASSPAGVPNTGELFF. Full variable domain (outside the CDR3, taken from reference TRBV2 and TRBJ2-2): EPEVTQTPSHQVTQMGQEVILRCVPISNHLYFYWYRQILGQKVEFLVSFYNNEISEKSEIFDDQFSVERPDGSNFTLKIRSTKLEDSAMYFCASSPAGVPNTGELFFGEGSRLTVL.

The rearrangement links TRBV28 to TRBJ1-1, with 7 bases aligning to TRBD1. The CDR3 sequence is 17 residues long. V dropped 6 bases and J dropped 4; count of bases not matched to a gene: 17. Germline V lookup: CDR1 MDHEN, CDR2 SYDVKM. The CDR3 spells CASSPPGQITLGTEAFF. CDR3 bases: TGTGCCAGCAGCCCCCCGGGACAGATCACTCTGGGCACTGAAGCTTTCTTT.

The chain has TRBV15 and TRBJ1-2; tentatively, D is TRBD1 (5 bases). This CDR3 contains 14 residues. CDR1 is LNHNV and CDR2 is YYDKDF in the germline V gene (reference sequence). Trimming shortened V by 0 bases and J by 2 bases, and 7 bases separated the two germline ends. CDR3: CATSRDPGNYGYTF. CDR3 sequence (DNA): TGTGCCACCAGCAGAGACCCAGGGAACTATGGCTACACCTTC.

The chain recombines TRBV5-1 with TRBJ2-1; 7 bases agree with TRBD2. The CDR3 is made up of 15 amino acids. Germline-derived CDR1 and CDR2 are SGHRS and YFSETQ. V trimming: 3 bases; J trimming: 9 bases; junction bases outside the gene matches: 12. The CDR3 nucleotides are TGCGCCAGCAGCTCCGCCGTGGGAGGGAGAGGTGAGCAGTTCTTC. It encodes CASSSAVGGRGEQFF.

The chain combines TRBV11-2 with TRBJ2-2; D is perhaps TRBD1 (6 bases). The V gene lost 1 base and the J gene lost 2 bases, with 17 bases spanning the gap. The V gene's germline CDR1 is SGHAT and CDR2 FQNNGV. The CDR3 is made up of 18 amino acids. Written as DNA, the CDR3 is TGTGCCAGCAGCTTAGTTCGGTTCCGGACAGACAACACCGGGGAGCTGTTTTTT. This codes for CASSLVRFRTDNTGELFF. Using reference TRBV11-2 and TRBJ2-2 for the parts outside the CDR3, the full variable domain is EAGVAQSPRYKIIEKRQSVAFWCNPISGHATLYWYQQILGQGPKLLIQFQNNGVVDDSQLPKDRFSAERLKGVDSTLKIQPAKLEDSAVYLCASSLVRFRTDNTGELFFGEGSRLTVL.